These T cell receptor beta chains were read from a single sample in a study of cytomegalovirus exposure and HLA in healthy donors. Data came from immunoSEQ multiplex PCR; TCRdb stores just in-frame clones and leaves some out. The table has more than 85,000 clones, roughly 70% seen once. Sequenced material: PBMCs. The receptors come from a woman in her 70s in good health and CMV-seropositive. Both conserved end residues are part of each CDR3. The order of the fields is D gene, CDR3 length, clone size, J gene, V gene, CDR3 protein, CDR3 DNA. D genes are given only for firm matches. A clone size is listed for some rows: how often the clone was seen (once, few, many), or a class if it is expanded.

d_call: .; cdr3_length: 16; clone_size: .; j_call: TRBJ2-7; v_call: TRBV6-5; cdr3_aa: CASSYAPTGYAYEQYF; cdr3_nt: TGTGCCAGCAGTTACGCGCCGACAGGTTATGCCTACGAGCAGTACTTC
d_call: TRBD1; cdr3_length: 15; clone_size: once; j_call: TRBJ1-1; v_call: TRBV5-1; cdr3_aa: CASSLWDREGTEAFF; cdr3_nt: TGCGCCAGCAGCCTATGGGACAGGGAGGGCACTGAAGCTTTCTTT
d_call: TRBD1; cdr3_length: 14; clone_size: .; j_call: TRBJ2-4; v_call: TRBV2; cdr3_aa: CASRLQGAINIQYF; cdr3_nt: TGTGCCAGCAGACTACAGGGGGCTATCAACATTCAGTACTTC
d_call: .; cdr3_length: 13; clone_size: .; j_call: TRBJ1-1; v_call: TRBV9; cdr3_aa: CASSVEGGTEAFF; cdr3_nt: TGTGCCAGCAGCGTAGAAGGGGGCACTGAAGCTTTCTTT
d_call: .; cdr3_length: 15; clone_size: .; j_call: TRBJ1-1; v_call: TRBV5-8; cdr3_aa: CASSLAGTKNTEAFF; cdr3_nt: TGTGCCAGCAGCTTGGCCGGGACAAAGAACACTGAAGCTTTCTTT
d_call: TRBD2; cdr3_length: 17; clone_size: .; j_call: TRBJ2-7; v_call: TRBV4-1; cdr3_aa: CASSQGLAGGRRVEQYF; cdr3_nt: TGCGCCAGCAGCCAAGGACTAGCGGGGGGGCGAAGGGTCGAGCAGTACTTC
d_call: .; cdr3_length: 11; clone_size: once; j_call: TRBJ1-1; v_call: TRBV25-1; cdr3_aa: CATTGNTEAFF; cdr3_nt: TGTGCCACGACAGGGAACACTGAAGCTTTCTTT
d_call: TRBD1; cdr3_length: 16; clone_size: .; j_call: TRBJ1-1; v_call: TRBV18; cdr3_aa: CASSLLQGVFETEAFF; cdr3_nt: TGTGCCAGCTCACTACTACAGGGGGTATTTGAGACTGAAGCTTTCTTT
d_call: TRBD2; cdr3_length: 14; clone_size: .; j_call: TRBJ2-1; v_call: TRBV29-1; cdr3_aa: CSVEVLAGGSEQFF; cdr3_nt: TGCAGCGTTGAAGTTCTAGCGGGGGGGTCTGAGCAGTTCTTC
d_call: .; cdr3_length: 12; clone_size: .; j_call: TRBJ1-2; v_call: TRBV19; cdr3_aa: CASSAGGYGYTF; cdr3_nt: TGTGCCAGTAGTGCGGGAGGCTATGGCTACACCTTC
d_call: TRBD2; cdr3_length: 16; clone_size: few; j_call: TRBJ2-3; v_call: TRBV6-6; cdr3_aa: CATGLAGGPSTDTQYF; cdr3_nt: TGTGCCACCGGACTAGCGGGGGGCCCCAGCACAGATACGCAGTATTTT